These 7 T cell receptor beta chains share one sample of origin, sequenced in a study of response to subunit inactivated influenza vaccine (dated by TCRdb to 2016 to 2019). Receptors were amplified or captured by RT-PCR. The instrument was an Illumina HiSeq 2500. In-frame beta chains were kept once TCRdb had trimmed the public reads at Q25 with fastp and called clones with MiXCR. Every distinct CDR3 protein forms one entry, paired with its most common genes and DNA. Counted in this sample were some 640,000 distinct CDR3 sequences; over 11% of them appeared once. The ten largest clones add up to around 7.3% of the sample. The sample consisted of PBMCs from blood, taken approximately 15 days before vaccination. The receptors derive from a man aged 45-60 years who received an inactivated influenza vaccine. Donor details come from another sample of the same person, matched by shared clones.

This clonotype appeared a few times. This rearrangement joins TRBV7-9 to TRBJ2-1; the D gene is possibly TRBD2 (6 bases). The CDR3 totals 12 residues. CDR1 and CDR2 from the germline V gene are SEHNR and FQNEAQ (reference sequence). The V and J ends lost 4 bases and 8 bases respectively, with 9 bases between them. The CDR3 is CASSSPGDEQFF. CDR3 bases: TGTGCCAGCAGCTCCCCGGGGGATGAGCAGTTCTTC.

The sample holds a few counts of this clonotype. This chain links TRBV6-1 with TRBJ1-4; TRBD1 might be the D (6 bases). From germline, CDR1 is MNHNS and CDR2 SASEGT. Between the trimmed V and J ends, which lost 6 bases and 1 base, there was a span of 12 bases. The CDR3 consists of 15 residues. The CDR3 is CASRTRGGTNEKLFF. CDR3 DNA: TGTGCCAGCAGGACCAGGGGCGGAACTAATGAAAAACTGTTTTTT.

V usage is TRBV7-6 and J usage is TRBJ2-3; 8 nucleotides align to TRBD2. The ends lost 6 bases at V and 5 bases at J; junction bases unmatched: 16. CDR3 length equals 17 residues. From germline, CDR1 is SGHVS and CDR2 FNYEAQ. This chain's CDR3 is CASSWSREGRGEDTQYF. DNA of the CDR3: TGTGCCAGCAGTTGGAGCCGGGAGGGCCGGGGTGAAGATACGCAGTATTTT.

V gene TRBV7-8 combines with J gene TRBJ1-1; 9 bases align to TRBD1. Trimming at V came to 5 bases and at J to 12 bases, leaving 7 bases not matched to a gene. Germline V gene lookup returns CDR1 SGHVS and CDR2 FQNEAQ. The CDR3 totals 12 residues. The CDR3 DNA sequence: TGTGCCAGCAGCCAGGGACAGGGTAGAACTTTCTTT. It translates to CASSQGQGRTFF.

V and J are TRBV2 and TRBJ2-3; 9 bases agree with TRBD1. The CDR3 runs 19 residues. CDR1 is SNHLY and CDR2 is FYNNEI in the germline V gene. V was clipped by 6 bases and J by 0 bases; unmatched bases: 16. CDR3 residues: CASSRPTGGGGGSTDTQYF. CDR3 DNA sequence: TGTGCCAGCAGCCGCCCGACAGGGGGTGGCGGGGGAAGCACAGATACGCAGTATTTT. Drawing the rest from reference TRBV2 and TRBJ2-3, the complete variable domain is EPEVTQTPSHQVTQMGQEVILRCVPISNHLYFYWYRQILGQKVEFLVSFYNNEISEKSEIFDDQFSVERPDGSNFTLKIRSTKLEDSAMYFCASSRPTGGGGGSTDTQYFGPGTRLTVL.

The V call is TRBV6-2 or TRBV6-3, the J call TRBJ2-1; D not resolved. V was pared by 0 bases and J by 0 bases, with 12 bases between. There are 17 residues in the CDR3. The V gene's germline CDR1 is MNHEY and CDR2 SVGEGT. CDR3 DNA sequence: TGTGCCAGCAGTTACTCTTCCTTGGCGGACTCCTACAATGAGCAGTTCTTC. Protein product: CASSYSSLADSYNEQFF.

This clonotype turned up a few times. This chain connects TRBV3-1 to TRBJ2-7; D ambiguous. V shed 0 bases and J shed 2 bases, with 11 bases lying between them. Germline lookup yields CDR1 LGHDT and CDR2 YNNKEL (reference sequence). This CDR3 region has 15 residues. CDR3 DNA: TGTGCCAGCAGCCAAGAAGACCGTTCCCCCTACGAGCAGTACTTC. As protein: CASSQEDRSPYEQYF.